This TCR beta chain was retrieved from a study of blood T cell repertoires in COVID-19. Study in general: The United States, Italy and Spain were the sources of the acute and convalescent COVID-19 samples. T cells, B-cell-depleted T cells, or PBMCs supplied cDNA or gDNA.

Authors' analysis steps: Reference gene primer amplification gave estimated nucleated cell counts. Using immunoSEQ multiplex PCR, the repertoire was profiled, and TCRdb retains in-frame clones only, with some absent. D and trimming were read from the DNA, whereas the V and J calls and clone size are those reported in that table. The sample records 75,000 to 100,000 clones, about 86% being singletons. Germline-derived CDR1 and CDR2 are SNHLY and FYNNEI. This CDR3 is built from 11 residues. V was pared by 6 bases and J by 8 bases, with 11 bases between. The receptor was derived from an elderly man with acute or convalescent COVID-19. The chain couples TRBV2 to TRBJ2-7, with unresolved D. Sequencing was done on a sample of peripheral blood. The CDR3 here is CASSLKSKQYF. As DNA, the CDR3 is TGTGCCAGCAGCCTGAAGTCTAAGCAGTACTTC.